This T cell receptor (beta chain) was captured by sequencing in a study of beta chain features in type 1 diabetes. At the level of the study: All samples combined gave about 100 million sorted cells for examination. General observations from the study: Overrepresentation of cells with high TCR expression could result from cDNA sequencing. There were fewer insertions and more deletions at the VDJ junctions of type 1 diabetes patients. Shortening that was moderate but significant affected the TCRB CDR3s of Type 1 diabetes patients in all four CD4+ subsets. Among patients, naive, central memory and Treg TCRB repertoires appeared more similar than among healthy donors.

V was trimmed by 2 bases and J by 3 bases, leaving 9 bases between them. This CDR3 has 14 residues. Germline V CDR1 and CDR2: SGHDT, YYEEEE. Sequenced material consisted of expressed TCRB transcripts (all of the isolated RNA was reverse transcribed). Generated by immunoSEQ multiplex PCR, the TCRdb table keeps only in-frame clones and is missing some. This sample carries hundreds of thousands of clones, approximately 10% of them seen once, and the ten largest clones take approximately 0.017%. Only a few counts were recorded for this clone. Its antigen is currently unknown. This chain joins TRBV5-6 and TRBJ2-1, with D possibly matching TRBD1 (5 bases). Sequencing input: naive CD4+ T cells from blood. The clonotype was recovered from a young man with type 1 diabetes. CDR3 loop: CASSFRQIYNEQFF. The DNA for the CDR3 is TGTGCCAGCAGCTTCCGACAGATCTACAATGAGCAGTTCTTC.